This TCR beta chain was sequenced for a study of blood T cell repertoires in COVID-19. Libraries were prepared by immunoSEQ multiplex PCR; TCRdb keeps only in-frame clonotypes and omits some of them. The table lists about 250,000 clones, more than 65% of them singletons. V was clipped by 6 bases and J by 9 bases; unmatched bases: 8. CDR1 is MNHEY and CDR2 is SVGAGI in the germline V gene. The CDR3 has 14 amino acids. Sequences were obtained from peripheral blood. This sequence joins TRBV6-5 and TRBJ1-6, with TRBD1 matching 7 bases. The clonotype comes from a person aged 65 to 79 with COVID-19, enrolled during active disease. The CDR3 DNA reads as TGTGCCAGCAGCCTGGACAGGTCGTCTTCACCCCTCCACTTT. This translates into CASSLDRSSSPLHF.